This entry features one T cell receptor (beta chain) sequence. This entry comes from a study of blood T cell repertoires in COVID-19. At the level of the study: COVID-19 samples, acute and convalescent, were from the United States, Italy and Spain. T cells, B-cell-depleted T cells, or PBMCs provided the cDNA or gDNA that served as material.

How the authors handled the data: Cell counts per sample came from amplifying reference gene primers. Sequencing used immunoSEQ multiplex PCR; TCRdb keeps in-frame clones, though not all of them. V and J calls and clone size come straight from that table; D and trimming were deduced from the DNA. The sample has some 99,000 clones; roughly 84% are singletons. Germline lookup yields CDR1 MGHDK and CDR2 SYGVNS. The CDR3 has 15 residues. V lost 0 bases, J lost 10 bases, and 13 bases lay in between. The V and J genes are TRBV25-1 and TRBJ1-6; D is undetermined. The clonotype was recovered from a woman in her sixties in a cohort sampled during active or convalescent COVID-19. Material for sequencing was peripheral blood. The CDR3 sequence: CASSEYPSGNSPLHF. Here the CDR3 DNA reads TGTGCCAGCAGTGAATATCCCAGCGGGAACTCACCCCTCCACTTT.